The text below deals with one T cell receptor (beta chain). The antigen is undetermined. The data belong to a study of spatial heterogeneity in lung cancer. Study information: Detection consistently yielded more beta chains than alpha chains. A unique TCR and UMI combination showed up more than ten times in raw reads, on average. Study outcomes and limitations: Ubiquitous expanded tumor TCRs surfaced in blood more at resection than they did at follow-up.

Deletions cut 0 bases from V and 2 bases from J, with 8 bases between. In germline, CDR1 is SGDLS, CDR2 YYNGEE. The CDR3 has 14 amino acids. As for time point: sample taken at primary tumor resection. Unsorted samples of tumor, nontumor lung or frozen PBMC had their whole RNA sequenced. Individually, TCR cDNA molecules were each labelled with a unique molecular identifier. MiXCR, applied by TCRdb to the 5' RACE reads, yields one record per CDR3 protein. The table has around 60,000 distinct CDR3 sequences, about 8% seen once. The V and J genes are TRBV9 and TRBJ2-5; D might be TRBD2 (5 bases). The clonotype comes from a female donor with early-stage non-small cell lung cancer. The sequences come from PBMCs, collected at surgery. CDR3 amino acids: CASSVGGLQETQYF. As DNA, the CDR3 is TGTGCCAGCAGCGTAGGCGGACTTCAAGAGACCCAGTACTTC. The whole variable domain, filled in from reference TRBV9 and TRBJ2-5, reads DSGVTQTPKHLITATGQRVTLRCSPRSGDLSVYWYQQSLDQGLQFLIQYYNGEERAKGNILERFSAQQFPDLHSELNLSSLELGDSALYFCASSVGGLQETQYFGPGTRLLVL.